The T cell receptor (beta chain) under discussion was sequenced for a study of graft-versus-host responses after intestinal transplantation. Germline values: CDR1 LNHDA, CDR2 SQIVND (reference sequence). CDR3 length: 13 amino acids. Trimming cost V 7 bases and J 1 base, with 10 bases left between them. Note on this clone: Its antigen is not known.

Clones were read by immunoSEQ multiplex PCR, and TCRdb kept only the in-frame ones, dropping some. This table holds fewer than 95,000 clones, roughly 93% found once. The sequence derives from a human donor who was the organ donor for an intestinal transplant. Sequencing was performed on unstimulated CD4+ T cells sorted from spleen or lymph node cells, taken before transplant. V is TRBV19 and J is TRBJ1-2; D perhaps matches TRBD1 (5 bases). The DNA for the CDR3 is TGTGCCAGTAATGACAGAGATAACTATGGCTACACCTTC. Its translation is CASNDRDNYGYTF.